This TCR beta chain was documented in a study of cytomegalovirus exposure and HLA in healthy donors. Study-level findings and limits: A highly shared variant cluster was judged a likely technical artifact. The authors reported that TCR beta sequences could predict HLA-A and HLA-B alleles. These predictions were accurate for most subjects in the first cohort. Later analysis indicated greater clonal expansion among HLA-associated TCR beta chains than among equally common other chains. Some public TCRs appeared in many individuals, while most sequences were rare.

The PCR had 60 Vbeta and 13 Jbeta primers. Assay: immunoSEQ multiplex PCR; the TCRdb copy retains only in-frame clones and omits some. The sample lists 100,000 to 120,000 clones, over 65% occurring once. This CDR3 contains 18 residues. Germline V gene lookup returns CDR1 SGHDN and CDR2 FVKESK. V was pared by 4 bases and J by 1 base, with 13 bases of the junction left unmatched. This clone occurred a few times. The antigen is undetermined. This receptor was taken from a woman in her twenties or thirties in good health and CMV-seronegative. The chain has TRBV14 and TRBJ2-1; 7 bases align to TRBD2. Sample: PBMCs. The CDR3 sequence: CASSLPPQTSRSYNEQFF. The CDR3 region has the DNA TGTGCCAGCAGCCTCCCCCCACAGACTAGCAGGTCCTACAATGAGCAGTTCTTC.